This T cell receptor beta chain was captured by sequencing in a study of T cell changes during pregnancy in multiple sclerosis. Assay used: immunoSEQ multiplex PCR; TCRdb lists only in-frame clones, some missing. The profile shows approximately 31,000 clones, under 95% of them singletons. Germline CDR1 reads LNHDA; CDR2 reads SQIVND (reference sequence). This CDR3 has 16 amino acids. Deletions cut 5 bases from V and 3 bases from J, with 19 bases between. The receptor's source is a female donor with multiple sclerosis, enrolled in a pregnancy study. The sequencing used CD4+ T cells from peripheral blood mononuclear cells, collected in the second trimester of pregnancy. The chain combines TRBV19 with TRBJ1-1; D is uncertain. The chain's CDR3 is CASSPLTGGVHTEAFF. CDR3 coding DNA: TGTGCCAGTAGTCCTCTGACGGGCGGGGTCCACACTGAAGCTTTCTTT. Supplemented by reference TRBV19 and TRBJ1-1, the full variable domain reads DGGITQSPKYLFRKEGQNVTLSCEQNLNHDAMYWYRQDPGQGLRLIYYSQIVNDFQKGDIAEGYSVSREKKESFPLTVTSAQKNPTAFYLCASSPLTGGVHTEAFFGQGTRLTVV.